This T cell receptor (beta chain) was recorded in a study of T cell responses to AZD1222 COVID-19 vaccine. Study observations and caveats: There were repertoire samples only from the period after the peak T cell response. Just six AZD1222 recipients were seropositive at baseline.

Points on this clone: The antigen remains undetermined.

Sequencing used immunoSEQ multiplex PCR; TCRdb keeps in-frame clones, though not all of them. The table has about 130,000 clones, 93% seen once. This material consisted of peripheral blood, taken on day 0 of AZD1222 vaccination. This sequence originates from an adult in good health.

CDR3 coding DNA: TGTGCCAGCAGCGTAGCTACGGTGGGGACTAGCGGGCTATACAATGAGCAGTTCTTC. Translating it yields CASSVATVGTSGLYNEQFF. The chain carries TRBV9 and TRBJ2-1, with TRBD2 matching 12 bases. The V segment lost 0 bases and the J segment 4 bases; nucleotides outside the gene matches: 11. This CDR3 region has 19 residues. From germline, CDR1 is SGDLS and CDR2 YYNGEE.